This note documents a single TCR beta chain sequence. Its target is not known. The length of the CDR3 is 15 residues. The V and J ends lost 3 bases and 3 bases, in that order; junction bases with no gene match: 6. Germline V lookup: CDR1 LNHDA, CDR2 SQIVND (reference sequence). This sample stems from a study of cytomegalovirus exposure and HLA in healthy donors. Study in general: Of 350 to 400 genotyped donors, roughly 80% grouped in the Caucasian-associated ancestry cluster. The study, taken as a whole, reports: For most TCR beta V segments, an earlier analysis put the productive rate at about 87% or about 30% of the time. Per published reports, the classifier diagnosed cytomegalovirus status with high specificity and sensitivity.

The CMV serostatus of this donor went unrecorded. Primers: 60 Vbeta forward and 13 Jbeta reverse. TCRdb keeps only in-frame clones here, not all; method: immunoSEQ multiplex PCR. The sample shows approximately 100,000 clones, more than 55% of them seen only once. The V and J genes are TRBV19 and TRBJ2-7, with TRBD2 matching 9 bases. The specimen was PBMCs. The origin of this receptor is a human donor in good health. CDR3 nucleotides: TGTGCCAGTAGTATCGGATTAGCGGGGGACTACGAGCAGTACTTC. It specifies CASSIGLAGDYEQYF.